This T cell receptor (beta chain) was identified during a study of blood T cells in healthy people across ages. The CDR3 spans 14 residues. CDR1 and CDR2 from the germline V gene are SGHRS and YFSETQ. The V gene end was trimmed by 4 bases and the J gene end by 4 bases; junction bases not matched to a gene: 6. A second PCR of roughly 7 to 11 cycles used a sample-barcoded 5' primer and a J-beta primer mix. Every molecule of cDNA carried a tag from a template-switch adaptor with 12 random nucleotides. Samples each returned at least 3 million CDR3-containing paired-end reads. TCRdb re-derived calls from the 5' RACE reads in MiXCR, one entry per CDR3 protein. The data hold 450,000 to 600,000 distinct CDR3 sequences, with 27% observed a single time. The sample also formed part of further work on T cells of mothers and their children. That paper notes: Among related mother-child pairs, overlap was slightly higher than in unrelated pairs, though not significantly.

The chain employs TRBV5-1 and TRBJ2-5, with TRBD1 matching over 8 bases. Material for sequencing was blood. This TCR was recovered from a boy younger than 10 in good health. In DNA form, the CDR3 reads TGCGCCAGCAGCGACGACAGGGGTCCAGAGACCCAGTACTTC. This translates into CASSDDRGPETQYF.